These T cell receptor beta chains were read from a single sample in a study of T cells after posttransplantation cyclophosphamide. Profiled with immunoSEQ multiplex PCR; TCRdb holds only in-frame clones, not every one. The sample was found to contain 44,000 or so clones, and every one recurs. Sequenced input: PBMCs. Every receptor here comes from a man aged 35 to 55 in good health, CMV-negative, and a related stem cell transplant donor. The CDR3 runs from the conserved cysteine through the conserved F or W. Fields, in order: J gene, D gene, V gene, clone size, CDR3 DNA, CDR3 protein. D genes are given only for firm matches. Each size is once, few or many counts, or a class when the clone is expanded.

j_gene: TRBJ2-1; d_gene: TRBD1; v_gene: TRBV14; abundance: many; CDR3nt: TGTGCCAGCAGCCTGGACAGGTCGAATGAGCAGTTCTTC; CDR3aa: CASSLDRSNEQFF
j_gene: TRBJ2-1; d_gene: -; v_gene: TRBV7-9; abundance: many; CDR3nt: TGTGCCAGCAGCTTAGCGGAAAGCAGTAGCGATGAGCAGTTCTTC; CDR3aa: CASSLAESSSDEQFF
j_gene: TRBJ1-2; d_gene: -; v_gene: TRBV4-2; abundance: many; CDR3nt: TGTGCCAGCAGCCAAGAGGGCAGGGCAGACTATGGCTACACCTTC; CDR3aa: CASSQEGRADYGYTF
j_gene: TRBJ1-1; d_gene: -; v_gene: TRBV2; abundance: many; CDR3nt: TGTGCCAGCAGTGACACAGGAACCAACACTGAAGCTTTCTTT; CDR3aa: CASSDTGTNTEAFF
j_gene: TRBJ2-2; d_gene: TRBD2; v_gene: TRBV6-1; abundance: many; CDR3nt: TGTGCCAGCAGTGACGACGGAACTAGCGGGTTGTACGTAAGGAACGGGGAGCTGTTTTTT; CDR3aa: CASSDDGTSGLYVRNGELFF
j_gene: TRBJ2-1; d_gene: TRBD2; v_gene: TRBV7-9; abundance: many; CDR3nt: TGTGCCAGCAGCTTACGACTAGCGGGAACCAATGAGCAGTTCTTC; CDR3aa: CASSLRLAGTNEQFF
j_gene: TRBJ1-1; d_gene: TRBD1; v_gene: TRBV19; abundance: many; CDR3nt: TGTGCCAGTAGTATAGGACAGGGGAACACTGAAGCTTTCTTT; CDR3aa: CASSIGQGNTEAFF
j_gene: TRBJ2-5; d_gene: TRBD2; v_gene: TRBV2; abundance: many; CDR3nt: TGTGCCAGCAGTGGGGCGCTAGCGGGAGAGACCCAGTACTTC; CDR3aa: CASSGALAGETQYF
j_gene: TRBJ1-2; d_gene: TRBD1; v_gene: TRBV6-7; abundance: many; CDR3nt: TGTGCCAGCAGTTACTCACTCGCAGATGACAGGGGGCGAGTGTATGGCTACACCTTC; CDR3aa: CASSYSLADDRGRVYGYTF
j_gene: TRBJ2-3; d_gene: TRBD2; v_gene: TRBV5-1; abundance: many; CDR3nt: TGCGCCAGCAGCAAGGGACTAGCGGGCACAGATACGCAGTATTTT; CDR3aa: CASSKGLAGTDTQYF
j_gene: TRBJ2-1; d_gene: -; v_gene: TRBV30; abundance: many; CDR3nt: TGTGCCTGGAGCCCCGGACTCCCCCAGTTCTTC; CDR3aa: CAWSPGLPQFF
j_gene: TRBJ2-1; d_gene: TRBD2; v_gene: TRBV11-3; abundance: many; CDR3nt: TGTGCCAGCAGCCGGGGACTAGCGGGAGACCTAACGAATGAGCAGTTCTTC; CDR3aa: CASSRGLAGDLTNEQFF
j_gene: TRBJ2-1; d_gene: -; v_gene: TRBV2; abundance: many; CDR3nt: TGTGCCAGCACCCGGGGAGGTGAGCAGTTCTTC; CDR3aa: CASTRGGEQFF
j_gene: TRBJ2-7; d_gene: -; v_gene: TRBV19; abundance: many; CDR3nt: TGTGCCAGTAGTATGAGGGCCGATATAAGCTGGGAGCAGTACTTC; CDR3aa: CASSMRADISWEQYF
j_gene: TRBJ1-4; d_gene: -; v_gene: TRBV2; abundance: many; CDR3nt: TGTGCCAGCAGTGAAGCCGGGCCAGGGAGGGCCGAAAAACTGTTTTTT; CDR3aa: CASSEAGPGRAEKLFF
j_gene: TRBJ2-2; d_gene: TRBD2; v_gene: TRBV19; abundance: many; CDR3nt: TGTGCCAGTAGTAAACCCTTAGCGGGAGGGGTCGGGGAGCTGTTTTTT; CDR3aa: CASSKPLAGGVGELFF
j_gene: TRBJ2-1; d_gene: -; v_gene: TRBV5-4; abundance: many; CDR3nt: TGTGCCAGCAGCCCCCAACGTAAGAGTGAGCAGTTCTTC; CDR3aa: CASSPQRKSEQFF
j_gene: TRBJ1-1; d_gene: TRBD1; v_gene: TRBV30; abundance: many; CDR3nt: TGTGCCTGGTTTTCGTCCAGGGGGTCACTTGAAGCTTTCTTT; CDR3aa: CAWFSSRGSLEAFF
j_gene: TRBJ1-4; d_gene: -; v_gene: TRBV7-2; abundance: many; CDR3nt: TGTGCCAGCAGCGCACTTACAACTAATGAAAAACTGTTTTTT; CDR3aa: CASSALTTNEKLFF
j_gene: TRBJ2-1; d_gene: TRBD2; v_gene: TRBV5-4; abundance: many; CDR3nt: TGTGCCAGCAGCTGGCTCCTTGGGACTAGCCTCCACAATGAGCAGTTCTTC; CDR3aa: CASSWLLGTSLHNEQFF
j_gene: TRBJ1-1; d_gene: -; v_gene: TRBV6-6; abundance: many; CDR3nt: TGTGCCAGCGGGAGGGGCATGAACACTGAAGCTTTCTTT; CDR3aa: CASGRGMNTEAFF
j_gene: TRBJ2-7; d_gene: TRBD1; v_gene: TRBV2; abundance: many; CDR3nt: TGTGCCAGCAGTGAAGAAGAGGGGGCCTTTTTCTCCTACGAGCAGTACTTC; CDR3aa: CASSEEEGAFFSYEQYF
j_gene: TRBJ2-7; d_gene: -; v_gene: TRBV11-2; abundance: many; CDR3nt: TGTGCCAGCAGCTTACGTACAGGAGCCACCTACGAGCAGTACTTC; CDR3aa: CASSLRTGATYEQYF
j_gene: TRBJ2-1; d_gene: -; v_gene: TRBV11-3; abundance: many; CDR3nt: TGTGCCAGCAGCTTAGGAGGCGAGACGGTTGCCGAGCAGTTCTTC; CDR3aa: CASSLGGETVAEQFF
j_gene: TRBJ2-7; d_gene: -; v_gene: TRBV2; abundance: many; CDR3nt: TGTGCCAGCAGTGGGAATGACGGGGAAGACTACGAGCAGTACTTC; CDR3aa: CASSGNDGEDYEQYF
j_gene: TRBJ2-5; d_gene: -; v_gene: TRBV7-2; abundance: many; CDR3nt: TGTGCCAGCAGCCAACTGGCGGCTGAAGAGACCCAGTACTTC; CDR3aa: CASSQLAAEETQYF
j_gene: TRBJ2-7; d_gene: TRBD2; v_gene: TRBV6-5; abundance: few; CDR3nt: TGTGCCAGCAGCCCCGGGACTACTGGCTACGAGCAGTACTTC; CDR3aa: CASSPGTTGYEQYF
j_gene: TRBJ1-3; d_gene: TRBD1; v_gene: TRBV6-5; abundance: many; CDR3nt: TGTGCCAGCAGTTACGGGACAGGCTCTGGAAACACCATATATTTT; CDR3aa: CASSYGTGSGNTIYF
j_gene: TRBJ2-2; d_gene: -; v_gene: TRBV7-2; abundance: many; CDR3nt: TGTGCCAGCAGCCCTCGGAACACCGGGGAGCTGTTTTTT; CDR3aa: CASSPRNTGELFF
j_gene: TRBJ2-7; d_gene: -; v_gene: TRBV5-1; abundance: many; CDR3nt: TGCGCCAGCAGCCCGGGGGCGACTAGCCAAGGGGGGCAGTACTTC; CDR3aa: CASSPGATSQGGQYF
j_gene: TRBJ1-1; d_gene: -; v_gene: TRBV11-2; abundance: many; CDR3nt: TGTGCCAGCCGGCCGGGGATTGCGAACACTGAAGCTTTCTTT; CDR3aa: CASRPGIANTEAFF
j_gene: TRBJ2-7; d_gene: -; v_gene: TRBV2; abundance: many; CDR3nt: TGTGCCAGCAACGACGTCCTGTCGACAAGGGGCTACGAGCAGTACTTC; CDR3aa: CASNDVLSTRGYEQYF
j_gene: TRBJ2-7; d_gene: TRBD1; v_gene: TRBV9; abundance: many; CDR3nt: TGTGCCAGCAGCGCCTCCGGGACAGGGGGCTACGAGCAGTACTTC; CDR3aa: CASSASGTGGYEQYF
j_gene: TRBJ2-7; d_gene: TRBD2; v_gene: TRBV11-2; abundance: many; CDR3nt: TGTGCCAGCAGCTTAGTACTAGCGGGAGTAGGCGAGCAGTACTTC; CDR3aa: CASSLVLAGVGEQYF
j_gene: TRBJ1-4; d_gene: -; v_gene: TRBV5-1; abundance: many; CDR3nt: TGCGCCAGCAGCTTCGACGGGGGAGTTGCAACTAATGAAAAACTGTTTTTT; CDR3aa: CASSFDGGVATNEKLFF
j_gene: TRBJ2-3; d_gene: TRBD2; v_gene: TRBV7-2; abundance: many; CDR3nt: TGTGCCAGCAGAGCGGGAGACGGAGATACGCAGTATTTT; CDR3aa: CASRAGDGDTQYF
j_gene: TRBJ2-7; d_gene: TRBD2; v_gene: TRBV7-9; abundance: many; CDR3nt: TGTGCCAGCAGCTTCGGGAGGGCCTACGAGCAGTACTTC; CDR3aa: CASSFGRAYEQYF
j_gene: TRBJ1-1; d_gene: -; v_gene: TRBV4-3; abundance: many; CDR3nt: TGCGCCAGCAGCCAAGATTCGCTACGACAGATTAACACTGAAGCTTTCTTT; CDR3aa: CASSQDSLRQINTEAFF
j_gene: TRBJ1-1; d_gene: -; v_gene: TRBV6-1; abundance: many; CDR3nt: TGTGCCAGCAGTGAAGTAAGGGGTCGAACTGAAGCTTTCTTT; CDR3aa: CASSEVRGRTEAFF
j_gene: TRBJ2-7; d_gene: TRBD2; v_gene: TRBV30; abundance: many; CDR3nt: TGTGCCTGGAGTGCAGAATTGAGCGGGGTCTACGAGCAGTACTTC; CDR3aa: CAWSAELSGVYEQYF
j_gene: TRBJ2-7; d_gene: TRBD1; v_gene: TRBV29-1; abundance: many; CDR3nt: TGCAGCGTTCGACAGGGAAGCTACGAGCAGTACTTC; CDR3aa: CSVRQGSYEQYF
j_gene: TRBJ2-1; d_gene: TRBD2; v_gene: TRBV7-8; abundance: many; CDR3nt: TGTGCCAGCAGCTTAGCCTGGCGGGGGTACAATGAGCAGTTCTTC; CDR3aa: CASSLAWRGYNEQFF
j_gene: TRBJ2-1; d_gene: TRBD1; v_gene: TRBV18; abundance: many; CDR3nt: TGTGCCAGCTCACCTGGGACAGGCCGCCAGTTCTTC; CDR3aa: CASSPGTGRQFF
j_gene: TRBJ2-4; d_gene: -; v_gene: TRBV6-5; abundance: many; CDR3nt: TGTGCCACCCAGACGGGGAACATTCAGTACTTC; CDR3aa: CATQTGNIQYF
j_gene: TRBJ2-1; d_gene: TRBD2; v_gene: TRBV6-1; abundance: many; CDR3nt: TGTGCCAGCGGACTAGCGGGTCGCTACAATGAGCAGTTCTTC; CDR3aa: CASGLAGRYNEQFF
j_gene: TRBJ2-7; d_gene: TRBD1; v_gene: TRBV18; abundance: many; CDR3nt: TGTGCCAGCTCACCGGACAGGGGGGAGCAGTACTTC; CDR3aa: CASSPDRGEQYF
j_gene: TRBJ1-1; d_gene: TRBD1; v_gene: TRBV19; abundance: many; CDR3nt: TGTGCCAGTAGCAAGGGACAGGGTAGGGTGATGAACACTGAAGCTTTCTTT; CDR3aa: CASSKGQGRVMNTEAFF
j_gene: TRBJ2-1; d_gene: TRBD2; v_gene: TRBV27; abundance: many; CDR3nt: TGTGCCACTACTAGCGGGAGCGTCAATGAGCAGTTCTTC; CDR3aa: CATTSGSVNEQFF
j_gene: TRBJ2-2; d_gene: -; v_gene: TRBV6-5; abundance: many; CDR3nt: TGTGCCAGCAGTCACCCAGGGTGGACCGGGGAGCTGTTTTTT; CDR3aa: CASSHPGWTGELFF
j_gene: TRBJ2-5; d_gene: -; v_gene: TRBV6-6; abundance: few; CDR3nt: TGTGCCAGCAGTTACGGTTGGCTCCAAGAGACCCAGTACTTC; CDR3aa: CASSYGWLQETQYF
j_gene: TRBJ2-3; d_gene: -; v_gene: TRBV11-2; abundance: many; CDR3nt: TGTGCCAGCAGCTCAGAGGACAGTGGAGATACGCAGTATTTT; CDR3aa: CASSSEDSGDTQYF
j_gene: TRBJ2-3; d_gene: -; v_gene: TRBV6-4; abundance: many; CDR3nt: TGTGCCAGCAGGGGCAGGGAGGCGCCTTTAGAGGATACGCAGTATTTT; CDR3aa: CASRGREAPLEDTQYF
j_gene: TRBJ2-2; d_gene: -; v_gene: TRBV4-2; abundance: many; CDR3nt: TGTGCCAGCAGCCAAGTACGGGACACCGGGGAGCTGTTTTTT; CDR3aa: CASSQVRDTGELFF